This TCR beta chain derives from a study of blood T cell repertoires in COVID-19. Losses at the gene ends were 4 bases for V and 0 bases for J; bases not matched to a gene: 9. There are 18 residues in the CDR3. The germline V gene encodes CDR1 MGHRA and CDR2 YSYEKL. Sequencing was performed with immunoSEQ multiplex PCR; in TCRdb, only in-frame clones are kept and a portion is missing. The sample lists under 250,000 clones, roughly 87% occurring once. This sequence originates from a young woman with acute COVID-19. J is TRBJ1-5 and V is TRBV4-1; 10 bases line up with TRBD1. Material: PBMCs or T cells enriched from blood (not recorded which). This CDR3 reads CASSPWTGGTYSNQPQHF. Written as DNA, the CDR3 is TGCGCCAGCAGCCCTTGGACAGGGGGTACATATAGCAATCAGCCCCAGCATTTT.